A selection of T cell receptor beta chains follows, all from one sample in a study of blood T cell repertoires in COVID-19. Generated by immunoSEQ multiplex PCR, the TCRdb table keeps only in-frame clones and is missing some. The sample contains roughly 200,000 clones, roughly 87% of which appear only once. Specimen: PBMCs or T cells enriched from blood (not recorded which). The receptors here all came from a woman aged 30 to 39 who had recovered from COVID-19. The CDR3 runs from the conserved cysteine through the conserved F or W. The D gene is left open where the match is weak. Clone sizes are given selectively: once, few, many, or a class where the clone is expanded.

D: NA
J: TRBJ1-5
V: TRBV2
size: NA
DNA: TGTGCCAGCAGCGACAGGTCGGGCAATCAGCCCCAGCATTTT
CDR3: CASSDRSGNQPQHF

D: TRBD2
J: TRBJ2-7
V: TRBV6-5
size: NA
DNA: TGTGCCAGCACCCCTCCCCGGGGGGGCGCGTACGAGCAGTACTTC
CDR3: CASTPPRGGAYEQYF

D: NA
J: TRBJ2-5
V: TRBV2
size: NA
DNA: TGTGCCAGCAGGGAGCTGACAGAGCAAGAGACCCAGTACTTC
CDR3: CASRELTEQETQYF

D: TRBD2
J: TRBJ2-3
V: TRBV6-4
size: NA
DNA: TGTGCCAGCAGTGACTCCCTTACTAGCGGGGGTGGCACAGATACGCAGTATTTT
CDR3: CASSDSLTSGGGTDTQYF

D: NA
J: TRBJ2-5
V: TRBV4-3
size: NA
DNA: TGCGCCAGCAGCCAGGAAGGGGGGGGGACCCAGTACTTC
CDR3: CASSQEGGGTQYF

D: TRBD2
J: TRBJ2-1
V: TRBV12-5
size: once
DNA: TGTGCTAGTGGTTTCTCAGCGGGAGTTTCCGCTGAGCAGTTCTTC
CDR3: CASGFSAGVSAEQFF

D: TRBD1
J: TRBJ1-1
V: TRBV6-5
size: NA
DNA: TGTGCCAGCAGTAACCAGGACAGGATGAACACTGAAGCTTTCTTT
CDR3: CASSNQDRMNTEAFF

D: NA
J: TRBJ1-6
V: TRBV7-8
size: NA
DNA: TGTGCCAGCAGCTTCGGTGGGGCTAATTCACCCCTCCACTTT
CDR3: CASSFGGANSPLHF

D: NA
J: TRBJ1-3
V: TRBV5-5
size: NA
DNA: TGTGCCAGCAGCTTCCAATCAGGGAGGGATAGTGGAAACACCATATATTTT
CDR3: CASSFQSGRDSGNTIYF

D: TRBD2
J: TRBJ2-4
V: TRBV2
size: NA
DNA: TGTGCCAGCAGTGTTCCTGGGGAGGGAAACATTCAGTACTTC
CDR3: CASSVPGEGNIQYF

D: TRBD1
J: TRBJ1-5
V: TRBV23-1
size: few
DNA: TGCGCCAGCAGTCCCCGACAGGGGAGTCAGCCCCAGCATTTT
CDR3: CASSPRQGSQPQHF

D: NA
J: TRBJ1-1
V: TRBV4-3
size: NA
DNA: TGCGCCAGCAGCCAACGACAGAACACTGAAGCTTTCTTT
CDR3: CASSQRQNTEAFF

D: TRBD1
J: TRBJ1-1
V: TRBV10-3
size: NA
DNA: TGTGCCATCAGTGAGCCCACAGGGGGCAGCGCTTTCTTT
CDR3: CAISEPTGGSAFF

D: NA
J: TRBJ2-3
V: TRBV19
size: once
DNA: TGTGCCAGTAGTAAACAGGGAAGCACAGATACGCAGTATTTT
CDR3: CASSKQGSTDTQYF

D: NA
J: TRBJ2-2
V: TRBV11-3
size: NA
DNA: TGTGCCAGCAGCTTAGATCTGGGACAGAACACCGGGGAGCTGTTTTTT
CDR3: CASSLDLGQNTGELFF

D: TRBD2
J: TRBJ2-2
V: TRBV11-2
size: NA
DNA: TGTGCCAGCGGCGCTGGTGCGCTAGCGGGTAACACCGGGGAGCTGTTTTTT
CDR3: CASGAGALAGNTGELFF

D: TRBD1
J: TRBJ1-2
V: TRBV29-1
size: few
DNA: TGCAGCGTTGTTACGGGACAGGGAATTACGGGCTACACCTTC
CDR3: CSVVTGQGITGYTF

D: TRBD1
J: TRBJ2-1
V: TRBV19
size: NA
DNA: TGTGCCAGTAGTTTCGACAGGGGGAATTACAATGAGCAGTTCTTC
CDR3: CASSFDRGNYNEQFF

D: TRBD1
J: TRBJ1-2
V: TRBV2
size: once
DNA: TGTGCCAGCAGTGAATTGTACAGGGGAGAAGGCTACACCTTC
CDR3: CASSELYRGEGYTF

D: TRBD1
J: TRBJ1-5
V: TRBV30
size: once
DNA: TGTGCCTGGGGGTCCGGGACAGGGGGGCATTTTCCCCAGCATTTT
CDR3: CAWGSGTGGHFPQHF

D: NA
J: TRBJ1-1
V: TRBV6-5
size: NA
DNA: TGTGCCAGCACCCGCTCGGGGGAATTGAACACTGAAGCTTTCTTT
CDR3: CASTRSGELNTEAFF

D: TRBD2
J: TRBJ2-5
V: TRBV15
size: NA
DNA: TGTGCCACCAGCAGAGCGGGTAGGCAGGGAGGGGAGACCCAGTACTTC
CDR3: CATSRAGRQGGETQYF

D: TRBD1
J: TRBJ2-5
V: TRBV2
size: NA
DNA: TGTGCCAGCAGGAGGACAGGCCAAGAGACCCAGTACTTC
CDR3: CASRRTGQETQYF

D: NA
J: TRBJ2-3
V: TRBV27
size: NA
DNA: TGTGCCAGCAGTTTATTCCAGGGAACAGATACGCAGTATTTT
CDR3: CASSLFQGTDTQYF

D: NA
J: TRBJ1-4
V: TRBV30
size: NA
DNA: TGTGCCTGGAGTGGACGGGCAACTAATGAAAAACTGTTTTTT
CDR3: CAWSGRATNEKLFF